Below, 12 T cell receptor beta chains from the same sample are listed, as sequenced in a study of T cell repertoires in cytomegalovirus infection. These receptors have no known antigen. Using its own MiXCR run on the reads, TCRdb lists one record per CDR3 protein. The sample lists approximately 990,000 distinct CDR3 sequences; roughly 31% were seen once. The sequences come from cultured CD8+ T cells from PBMCs, collected from culture after CMV antigen stimulation. The receptor source for this set is a human donor in good health (CMV status not recorded). Some clones in this sample may be carry-over from other donors' samples.

V and J are TRBV4-2 and TRBJ2-5, with D perhaps TRBD1 (6 bases). CDR3 length: 14 residues. Trimming cost V 0 bases and J 3 bases, with 8 bases left between them. The germline V gene has CDR1 LGHNA and CDR2 YNFKEQ. CDR3 region: CASSQEGAKETQYF. As DNA, the CDR3 is TGTGCCAGCAGCCAAGAGGGGGCAAAAGAGACCCAGTACTTC.

The chain uses TRBV6-2 or TRBV6-3 and TRBJ2-7, with D perhaps matching TRBD2 (5 bases). V dropped 6 bases and J dropped 7 bases, with 25 bases sitting between them. From germline, CDR1 is MNHEY and CDR2 SVGEGT. This CDR3 comprises 16 residues. Here the CDR3 reads CASSASPMVGVFEQYV. CDR3 in DNA: TGTGCCAGCAGCGCTTCCCCCATGGTCGGGGTTTTTGAGCAGTACGTC.

This clonotype appeared a few times. The V gene is TRBV5-4, the J gene TRBJ1-1; the D is unclear. The CDR3 is 16 residues long. Germline V gene lookup returns CDR1 SGHNT and CDR2 YYREEE (reference sequence). The V end was cut by 0 bases, the J end by 4 bases, with 16 bases between. In nucleotides, the CDR3 is TGTGCCAGCAGCTTGGATCCCTCGCCCCCACCCACTGAAGCTTTCTTT. Residues: CASSLDPSPPPTEAFF.

This clonotype has more than one count but fewer than ten. This chain links TRBV6-6 with TRBJ2-1, with 11 bases lining up with TRBD2. There are 18 residues in the CDR3. V lost 1 base to trimming and J lost 4 bases; unmatched junction nucleotides: 9. Germline V gene lookup returns CDR1 MNHNY and CDR2 SVGAGI (reference sequence). The CDR3 DNA reads TGTGCCAGCAGTTACTTAGATAGCGGGGGGGCTATGTACAATGAGCAGTTCTTC. This encodes CASSYLDSGGAMYNEQFF.

This clonotype was counted only a few times. CDR3 nucleotide sequence: TGTGCCAGCCAGGGGTACGATGGCTACACCTTC. Translated: CASQGYDGYTF. The chain links TRBV12-3 or TRBV12-4 to TRBJ1-2; TRBD1 might be the D (6 bases). The V end was cut by 8 bases, the J end by 6 bases, with 10 bases between. The CDR3 extends over 11 amino acids.

With respect to this clonotype: An end of the junction differs from the germline gene, which may be a read error. The chain couples TRBV7-8 to TRBJ2-3; 9 nucleotides align to TRBD2. This CDR3 comprises 17 residues. Germline V gene data show CDR1 as SGHVS and CDR2 as FQNEAQ. CDR3 coding DNA: TGTGTCAGCAGCCACATGGTGAGCGGGGGGTCCACAGATACGCAGTATTTT. Its translation: CVSSHMVSGGSTDTQYF.

This clonotype was seen at least ten times. V is TRBV7-9 and J is TRBJ2-2, with D possibly being TRBD1 (5 bases). Germline V gene data show CDR1 as SEHNR and CDR2 as FQNEAQ (reference sequence). The CDR3 runs to 14 residues. The CDR3 bases are TGTGCAACGGAAGGGGCCCAGAACACCGGGGAGCTGTTTTTT. It is translated as CATEGAQNTGELFF.

This clonotype has a single count. The CDR3 end shows no conserved phenylalanine or tryptophan, and so a read error is likely. The chain joins TRBV7-6 to TRBJ2-7; D gene ambiguous. V lost 3 bases, J lost 2 bases, and 11 bases lay in between. The CDR3 runs 14 residues. CDR1 is SGHVS and CDR2 is FNYEAQ in the germline V gene. Written as DNA, the CDR3 is TGTGCCAGCAGCTTTGATGGATCCACCTACGAGCAGTACTGC. This codes for CASSFDGSTYEQYC.

V and J are TRBV5-1 and TRBJ1-4, with 9 bases aligning to TRBD1. V shed 4 bases, J shed 7 bases, and the junction held 8 bases outside the gene matches. The germline V gene encodes CDR1 SGHRS and CDR2 YFSETQ. This CDR3 comprises 15 residues. This chain's CDR3 is CASSLIPGQGEKLFF. The CDR3 coding sequence is TGCGCCAGCAGCCTAATCCCGGGACAGGGTGAAAAACTGTTTTTT.

This clonotype was picked up many times. The rearrangement links TRBV11-1 to TRBJ2-1; D unclear. CDR3 length: 16 residues. Trimming removed 2 bases from V and 5 bases from J, with 16 bases in between. Germline lookup yields CDR1 SGHAT and CDR2 FQDESV (reference sequence). This CDR3 is CASSLNDIGLNNEQFF. In DNA, the CDR3 is TGTGCCAGCAGCTTAAACGACATTGGGCTAAACAATGAGCAGTTCTTC.

This clonotype was recorded a few times. This chain connects TRBV4-1 to TRBJ1-1; D uncertain. Trimming removed 6 bases from V and 6 bases from J, with 14 bases in between. The length of the CDR3 is 13 residues. Germline V lookup: CDR1 MGHRA, CDR2 YSYEKL. The CDR3 DNA sequence: TGCGCCAGCAGTGGGAAAGGGAGGGCTGAAGCTTTCTTT. Translation gives CASSGKGRAEAFF.

This clonotype was detected a few times. This chain uses TRBV7-9 with TRBJ1-2; 9 positions match TRBD1. From germline, CDR1 is SEHNR and CDR2 FQNEAQ (reference sequence). Trimming removed 1 base from V and 8 bases from J; junction bases left unmatched: 8. CDR3 length: 15 residues. The CDR3 protein is CASSLGGDRASGYTF. The CDR3 DNA reads as TGTGCCAGCAGCTTAGGAGGGGACAGGGCATCCGGCTACACCTTC.